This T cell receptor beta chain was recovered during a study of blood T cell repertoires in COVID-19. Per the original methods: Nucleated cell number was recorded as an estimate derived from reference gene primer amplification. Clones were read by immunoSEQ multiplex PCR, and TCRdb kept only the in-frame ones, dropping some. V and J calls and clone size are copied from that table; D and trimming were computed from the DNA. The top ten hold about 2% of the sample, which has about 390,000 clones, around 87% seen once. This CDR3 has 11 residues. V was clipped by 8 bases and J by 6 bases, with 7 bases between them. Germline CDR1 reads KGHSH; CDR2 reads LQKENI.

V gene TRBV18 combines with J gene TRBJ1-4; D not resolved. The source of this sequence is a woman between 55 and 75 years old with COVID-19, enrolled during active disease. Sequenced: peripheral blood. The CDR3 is CASRRDEKLFF. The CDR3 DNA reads TGTGCCAGCCGGAGGGATGAAAAACTGTTTTTT.